This T cell receptor beta chain was recorded in a study of CD8+ T cells in alopecia areata. The sequencing template was cDNA reverse transcribed from extracted RNA. Profiled with immunoSEQ multiplex PCR; TCRdb holds only in-frame clones, not every one. This table holds around 140,000 clones, 40% to 50% found once. Obtained from alopecia areata patients were lesional scalp punch biopsies along with peripheral blood. PBMCs yielded sorted CD4+ and CD8+ T cells. Study-wide results and limits: The study found higher clonality in lesional than normal scalp, especially in alopecia totalis/universalis.

Germline CDR1 reads SQVTM; CDR2 reads ANQGSEA. CDR3 length: 14 amino acids. V gave up 6 bases and J gave up 2 bases; unmatched junction bases: 9. The sample holds a few counts of this clone. Its antigen is unidentified. Sequences were obtained from CD4+ T cells sorted from blood. This TCR was recovered from a human donor with alopecia areata. The V call is TRBV29-1, the J call TRBJ2-5; 7 bases are shared with TRBD1. CDR3 sequence (DNA): TGCAGCGTCGATCCCCGGGGACAGCAAGAGACCCAGTACTTC. This codes for CSVDPRGQQETQYF.